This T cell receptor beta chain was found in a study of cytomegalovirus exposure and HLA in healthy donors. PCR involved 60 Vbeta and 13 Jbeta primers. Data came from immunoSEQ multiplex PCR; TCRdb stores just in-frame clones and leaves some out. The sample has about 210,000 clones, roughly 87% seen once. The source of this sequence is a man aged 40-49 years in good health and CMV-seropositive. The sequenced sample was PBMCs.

The CDR3 loop is CASSPGQGGTQYF. The CDR3 DNA reads TGTGCCAGTAGTCCGGGACAGGGCGGCACCCAGTACTTC. The chain has TRBV19 and TRBJ2-5; 9 positions agree with TRBD1. Germline CDR1 reads LNHDA; CDR2 reads SQIVND (reference sequence). V lost 5 bases, J lost 8 bases, and 6 bases stayed unmatched. There are 13 residues in the CDR3.